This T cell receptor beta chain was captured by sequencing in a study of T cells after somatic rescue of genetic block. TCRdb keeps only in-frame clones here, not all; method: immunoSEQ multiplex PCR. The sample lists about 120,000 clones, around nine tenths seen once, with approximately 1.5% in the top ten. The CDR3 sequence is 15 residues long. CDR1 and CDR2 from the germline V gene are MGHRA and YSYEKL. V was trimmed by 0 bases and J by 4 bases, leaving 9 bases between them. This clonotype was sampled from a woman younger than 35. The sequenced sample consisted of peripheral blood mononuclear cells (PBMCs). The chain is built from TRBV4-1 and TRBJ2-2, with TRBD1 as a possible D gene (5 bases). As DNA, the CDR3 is TGCGCCAGCAGCCAAGACAGGGCAGGCACCGGGGAGCTGTTTTTT. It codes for CASSQDRAGTGELFF.